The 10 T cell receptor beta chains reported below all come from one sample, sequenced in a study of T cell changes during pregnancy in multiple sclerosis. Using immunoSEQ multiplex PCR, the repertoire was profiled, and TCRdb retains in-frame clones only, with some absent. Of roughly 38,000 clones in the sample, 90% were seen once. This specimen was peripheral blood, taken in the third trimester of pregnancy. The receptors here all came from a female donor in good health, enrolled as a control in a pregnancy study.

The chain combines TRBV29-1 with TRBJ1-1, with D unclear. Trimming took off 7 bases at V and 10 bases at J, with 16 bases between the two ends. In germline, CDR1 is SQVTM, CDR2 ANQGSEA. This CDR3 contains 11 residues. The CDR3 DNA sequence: TGCAGCGCGTCCCCCCGGGAGGCAGCTTTCTTT. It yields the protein CSASPREAAFF.

The DNA for the CDR3 is TGTGCCAGCAGGATGGGGCCAAATTCACCCCTCCACTTT. This encodes CASRMGPNSPLHF. This sequence joins TRBV9 and TRBJ1-6, with D maybe TRBD1 (5 bases). Germline loops: CDR1 SGDLS, CDR2 YYNGEE. The ends were cut back, 5 bases at V and 7 bases at J, with 10 bases in the middle. The CDR3 loop spans 13 amino acids. Based on the CDR3 plus reference TRBV9 and TRBJ1-6, the full variable domain is DSGVTQTPKHLITATGQRVTLRCSPRSGDLSVYWYQQSLDQGLQFLIQYYNGEERAKGNILERFSAQQFPDLHSELNLSSLELGDSALYFCASRMGPNSPLHFGNGTRLTVT.

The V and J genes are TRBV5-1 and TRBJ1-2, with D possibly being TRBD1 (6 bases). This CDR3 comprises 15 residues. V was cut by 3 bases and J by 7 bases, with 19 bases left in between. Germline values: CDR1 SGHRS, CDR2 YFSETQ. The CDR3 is CASSWRGGICGGYTF. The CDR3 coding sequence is TGCGCCAGCAGCTGGAGGGGGGGGATTTGTGGTGGCTACACCTTC.

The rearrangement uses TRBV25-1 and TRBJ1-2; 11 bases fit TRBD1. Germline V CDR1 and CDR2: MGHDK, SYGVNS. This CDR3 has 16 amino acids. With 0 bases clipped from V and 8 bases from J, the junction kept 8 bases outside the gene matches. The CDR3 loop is CASSEYGTGGNEGYTF. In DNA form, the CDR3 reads TGTGCCAGCAGTGAATATGGGACAGGGGGGAATGAGGGCTACACCTTC.

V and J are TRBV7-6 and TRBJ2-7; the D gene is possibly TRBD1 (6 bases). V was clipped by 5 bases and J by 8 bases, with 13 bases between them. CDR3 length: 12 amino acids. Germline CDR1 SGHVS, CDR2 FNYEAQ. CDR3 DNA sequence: TGTGCCAGCAGCCCCTCACAGGGCCAGCAGTACTTC. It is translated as CASSPSQGQQYF.

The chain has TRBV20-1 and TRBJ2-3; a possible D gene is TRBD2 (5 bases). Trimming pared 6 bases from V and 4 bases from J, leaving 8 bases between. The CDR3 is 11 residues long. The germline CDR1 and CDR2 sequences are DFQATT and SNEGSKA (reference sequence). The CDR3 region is CSATLADTQYF. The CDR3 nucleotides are TGCAGTGCCACACTAGCAGATACGCAGTATTTT.

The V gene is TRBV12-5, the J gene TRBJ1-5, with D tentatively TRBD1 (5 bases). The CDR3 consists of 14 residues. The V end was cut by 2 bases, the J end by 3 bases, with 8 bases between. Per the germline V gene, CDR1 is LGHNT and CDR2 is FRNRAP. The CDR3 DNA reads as TGTGCTAGTGGTTTGACGGGGGTCAATCAGCCCCAGCATTTT. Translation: CASGLTGVNQPQHF. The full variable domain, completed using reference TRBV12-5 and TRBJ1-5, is DARVTQTPRHKVTEMGQEVTMRCQPILGHNTVFWYRQTMMQGLELLAYFRNRAPLDDSGMPKDRFSAEMPDATLATLKIQPSEPRDSAVYFCASGLTGVNQPQHFGDGTRLSIL.

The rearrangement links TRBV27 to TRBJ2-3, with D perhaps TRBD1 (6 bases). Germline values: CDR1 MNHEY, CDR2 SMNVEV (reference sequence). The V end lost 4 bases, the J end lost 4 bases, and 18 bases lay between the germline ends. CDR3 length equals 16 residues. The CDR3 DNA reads TGTGCCAGCAGTTCTCATCGGGACAAACAGCCAGATACGCAGTATTTT. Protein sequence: CASSSHRDKQPDTQYF.

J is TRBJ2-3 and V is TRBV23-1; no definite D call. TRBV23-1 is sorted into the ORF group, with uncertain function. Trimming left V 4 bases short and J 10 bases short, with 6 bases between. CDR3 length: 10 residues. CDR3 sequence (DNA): TGCGCCAGCAGTCTCCCTGCGCAGTATTTT. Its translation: CASSLPAQYF.

The CDR3 region has the DNA TGCGCCAGCAGCTATGACGGACAGAATTATAATTCACCCCTCCACTTT. The encoded protein is CASSYDGQNYNSPLHF. This chain links TRBV5-1 with TRBJ1-6, with a possible D match to TRBD1 (6 bases). The CDR3 loop spans 16 amino acids. CDR1 SGHRS and CDR2 YFSETQ come from the germline V gene. V was trimmed by 3 bases and J by 4 bases, leaving 14 bases between them.